The clone carrying this T cell receptor (beta chain) was recorded only once. Its antigen is unknown. The protocol was immunoSEQ multiplex PCR, while the TCRdb copy is restricted to in-frame clones and leaves out a portion. The sample shows 100,000 or so clones, roughly 95% of them seen only once. This sample was included in a study of OX40 agonist ivuxolimab in advanced cancers. Study-level results: At doses 0.1 to 3.0 mg/kg, CD4+ and CD8+ clones expanded.

CDR1 is MGHRA and CDR2 is YSYEKL in the germline V gene. The CDR3 has 14 amino acids. V dropped 3 bases and J dropped 0 bases, with 8 bases sitting between them. The source was CD4+ or CD8+ T cells sorted from blood, collected in a trial of the OX40 agonist ivuxolimab. The sequence derives from an adult with an advanced solid tumor such as melanoma, head and neck, liver or kidney cancer. This chain links TRBV4-1 with TRBJ1-1; no clear D gene. For the CDR3, the DNA is TGCGCCAGCAGCCAGGGGAAAATGAACACTGAAGCTTTCTTT. This translates into CASSQGKMNTEAFF.